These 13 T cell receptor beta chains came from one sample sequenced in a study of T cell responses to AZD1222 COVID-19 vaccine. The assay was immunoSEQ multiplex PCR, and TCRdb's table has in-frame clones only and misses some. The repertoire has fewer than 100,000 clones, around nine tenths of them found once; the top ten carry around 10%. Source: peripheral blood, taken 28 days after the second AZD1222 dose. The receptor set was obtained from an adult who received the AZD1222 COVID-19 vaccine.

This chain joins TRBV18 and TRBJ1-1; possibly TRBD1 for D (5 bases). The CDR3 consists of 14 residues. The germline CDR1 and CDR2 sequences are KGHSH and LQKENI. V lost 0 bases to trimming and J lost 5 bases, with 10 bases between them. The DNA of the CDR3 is TGTGCCAGCTCACCACCGGCAGGGTCGACTGAAGCTTTCTTT. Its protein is CASSPPAGSTEAFF. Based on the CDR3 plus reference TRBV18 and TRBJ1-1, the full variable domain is NAGVMQNPRHLVRRRGQEARLRCSPMKGHSHVYWYRQLPEEGLKFMVYLQKENIIDESGMPKERFSAEFPKEGPSILRIQQVVRGDSAAYFCASSPPAGSTEAFFGQGTRLTVV.

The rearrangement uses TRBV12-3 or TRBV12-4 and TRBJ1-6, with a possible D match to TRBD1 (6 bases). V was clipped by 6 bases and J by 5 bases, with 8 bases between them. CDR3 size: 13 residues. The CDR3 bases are TGTGCCAGCAGACGACAGGATAATTCACCCCTCCACTTT. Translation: CASRRQDNSPLHF.

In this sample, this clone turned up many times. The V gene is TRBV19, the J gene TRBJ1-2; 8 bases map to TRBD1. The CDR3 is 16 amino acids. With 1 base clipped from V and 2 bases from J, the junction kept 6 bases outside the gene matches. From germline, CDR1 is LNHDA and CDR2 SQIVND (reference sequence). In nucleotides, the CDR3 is TGTGCCAGTAGTATAGCCCTGGACAGGGCAAACTATGGCTACACCTTC. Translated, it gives CASSIALDRANYGYTF.

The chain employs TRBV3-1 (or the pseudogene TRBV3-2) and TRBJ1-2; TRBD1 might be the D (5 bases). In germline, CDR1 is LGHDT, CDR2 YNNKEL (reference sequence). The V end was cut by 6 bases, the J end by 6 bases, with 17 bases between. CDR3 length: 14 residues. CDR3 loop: CASSTRGTGDGYTF. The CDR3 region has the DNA TGTGCCAGCAGTACGCGGGGGACGGGTGATGGCTACACCTTC.

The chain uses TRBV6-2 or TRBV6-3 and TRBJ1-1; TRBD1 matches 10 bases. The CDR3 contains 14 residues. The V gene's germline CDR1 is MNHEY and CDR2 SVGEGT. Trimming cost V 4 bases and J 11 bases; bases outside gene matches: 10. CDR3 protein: CASSSPDRGRSAFF. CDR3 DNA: TGTGCCAGCAGTTCCCCAGACAGGGGGCGTAGTGCTTTCTTT.

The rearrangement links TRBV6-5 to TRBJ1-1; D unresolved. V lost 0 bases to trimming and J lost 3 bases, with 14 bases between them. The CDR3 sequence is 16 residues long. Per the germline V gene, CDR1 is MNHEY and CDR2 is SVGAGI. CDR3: CASSYSGVGRDTEAFF. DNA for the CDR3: TGTGCCAGCAGTTACTCCGGGGTGGGCCGGGACACTGAAGCTTTCTTT.

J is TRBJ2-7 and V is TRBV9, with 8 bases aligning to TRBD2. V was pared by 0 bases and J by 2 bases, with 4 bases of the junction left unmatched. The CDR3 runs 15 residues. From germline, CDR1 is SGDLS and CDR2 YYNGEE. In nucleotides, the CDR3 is TGTGCCAGCAGCGTAGCGGGAGGGGGGCCCTACGAGCAGTACTTC. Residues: CASSVAGGGPYEQYF.

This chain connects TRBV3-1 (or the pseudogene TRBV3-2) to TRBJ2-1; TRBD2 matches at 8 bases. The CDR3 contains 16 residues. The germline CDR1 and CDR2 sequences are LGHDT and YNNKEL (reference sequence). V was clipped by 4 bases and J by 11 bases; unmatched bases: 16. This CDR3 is CASSPPREGRPYKQFF. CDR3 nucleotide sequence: TGTGCCAGCAGCCCCCCCCGGGAGGGGCGCCCCTATAAGCAGTTCTTC.

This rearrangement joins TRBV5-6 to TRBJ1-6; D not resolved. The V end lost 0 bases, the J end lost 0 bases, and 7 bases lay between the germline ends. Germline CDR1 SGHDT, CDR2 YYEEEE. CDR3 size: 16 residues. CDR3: CASSLEGSSYNSPLHF. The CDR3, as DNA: TGTGCCAGCAGCTTGGAAGGGAGCTCCTATAATTCACCCCTCCACTTT.

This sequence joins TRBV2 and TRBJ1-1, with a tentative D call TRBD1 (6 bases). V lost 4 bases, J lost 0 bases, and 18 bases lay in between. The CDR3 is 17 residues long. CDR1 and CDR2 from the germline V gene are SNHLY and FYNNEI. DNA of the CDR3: TGTGCCAGCAGTGCCGGCCGGGACACCAGCTTGAACACTGAAGCTTTCTTT. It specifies CASSAGRDTSLNTEAFF.

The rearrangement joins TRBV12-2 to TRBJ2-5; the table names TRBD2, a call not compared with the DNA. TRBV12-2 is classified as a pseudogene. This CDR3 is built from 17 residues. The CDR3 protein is CASRLPPLDRPGETQYF. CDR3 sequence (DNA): TGTGCAAGTCGCTTACCACCGCTAGACCGACCGGGGGAGACCCAGTACTTC.

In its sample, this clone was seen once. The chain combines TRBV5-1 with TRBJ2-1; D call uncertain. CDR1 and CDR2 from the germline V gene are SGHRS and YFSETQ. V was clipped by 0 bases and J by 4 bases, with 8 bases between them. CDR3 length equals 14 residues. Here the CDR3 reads CASSLAWRYNEQFF. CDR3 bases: TGCGCCAGCAGCTTGGCCTGGCGGTACAATGAGCAGTTCTTC.

CDR3 amino acids: CASSPSPGSGANVLTF. The CDR3 DNA is TGTGCCAGCAGCCCCTCCCCGGGATCTGGGGCCAACGTCCTGACTTTC. The rearrangement joins TRBV6-2 or TRBV6-3 to TRBJ2-6; D perhaps matches TRBD2 (5 bases). The CDR3 has 16 residues. Deletions cut 6 bases from V and 1 base from J, with 13 bases between. Germline-derived CDR1 and CDR2 are MNHEY and SVGEGT.